This entry lists 18 T cell receptor beta chains sequenced from one sample in a study of blood T cell repertoires in COVID-19. The repertoire was sequenced with immunoSEQ multiplex PCR; TCRdb's copy has only in-frame clones and lacks some. This table has around 230,000 clones, roughly 80% appearing once. Specimen: peripheral blood. The receptors stem from a woman older than 75 with acute or convalescent COVID-19.

CDR3 protein: CASGWGGSHNEQFF. The CDR3 DNA is TGTGCTAGTGGTTGGGGCGGGAGCCATAATGAGCAGTTCTTC. The chain joins TRBV12-5 to TRBJ2-1; 7 bases agree with TRBD2. V shed 4 bases, J shed 7 bases, and the junction held 7 bases outside the gene matches. The CDR3 extends over 14 amino acids. CDR1 LGHNT and CDR2 FRNRAP come from the germline V gene.

This chain joins TRBV6-7 and TRBJ1-2; 7 nucleotides line up with TRBD1. Being an ORF, TRBV6-7 has a function that is uncertain. The CDR3 is 13 amino acids. V was clipped by 7 bases and J by 4 bases; unmatched bases: 6. CDR3 loop: CASIDGQAYGYTF. In DNA, the CDR3 is TGTGCCAGCATCGACGGACAGGCCTATGGCTACACCTTC.

The chain has TRBV7-7 and TRBJ2-2, with 9 bases matching TRBD2. Losses at the gene ends were 5 bases for V and 2 bases for J; bases not matched to a gene: 6. The CDR3 sequence is 16 residues long. From germline, CDR1 is SSHAT and CDR2 FNYEAQ (reference sequence). The CDR3 protein is CASSPRSGGNTGELFF. Here the CDR3 DNA reads TGTGCCAGCAGCCCCCGTAGCGGGGGAAACACCGGGGAGCTGTTTTTT.

Here the CDR3 reads CASSLVQGGSEKLFF. The CDR3 DNA is TGTGCCAGCAGCTTAGTCCAGGGTGGAAGTGAAAAACTGTTTTTT. The V gene is TRBV7-6, the J gene TRBJ1-4; perhaps TRBD1 as D (5 bases). Trimming removed 1 base from V and 7 bases from J, with 13 bases in between. CDR1 is SGHVS, CDR2 FNYEAQ, per germline. This CDR3 is 15 amino acids long.

This clone came up once. This sequence joins TRBV7-2 and TRBJ2-7, with D possibly matching TRBD2 (5 bases). The CDR3 totals 12 residues. Germline V gene sequence: CDR1 SGHTA, CDR2 FQGNSA. Trimming took off 5 bases at V and 2 bases at J, with 7 bases between the two ends. CDR3 sequence (DNA): TGTGCCAGCAGCCGGACTGCCTACGAGCAGTACTTC. This codes for CASSRTAYEQYF.

V usage is TRBV6-1 and J usage is TRBJ1-1, with D perhaps TRBD1 (5 bases). The CDR3 has 16 amino acids. CDR1 is MNHNS, CDR2 SASEGT, per germline. V lost 5 bases to trimming and J lost 1 base, with 17 bases between them. CDR3 sequence (DNA): TGTGCCAGCAGTCAAGGGCTAAACAGGTGGAACACTGAAGCTTTCTTT. Translating gives CASSQGLNRWNTEAFF.

The chain is built from TRBV6-1 and TRBJ1-3; a possible D gene is TRBD1 (6 bases). The germline V and J ends were trimmed by 2 bases and 4 bases, with 9 bases remaining between them. The CDR3 contains 14 residues. Germline CDR1 MNHNS, CDR2 SASEGT. The CDR3 reads CASSELTGGNTIYF. The DNA of the CDR3 is TGTGCCAGCAGTGAATTAACAGGGGGAAACACCATATATTTT.

The chain recombines TRBV3-1 (or the pseudogene TRBV3-2) with TRBJ2-7; 8 nucleotides align to TRBD2. The germline gives CDR1 LGHDT, CDR2 YNNKEL (reference sequence). V was clipped by 5 bases and J by 2 bases; unmatched bases: 2. The CDR3 loop spans 13 amino acids. The chain's CDR3 is CASSGGLAYEQYF. Written as DNA, the CDR3 is TGTGCCAGCAGCGGGGGACTAGCCTACGAGCAGTACTTC.

This chain joins TRBV7-2 and TRBJ1-5; 10 bases agree with TRBD1. The CDR3 extends over 14 amino acids. With V trimmed by 6 bases and J by 7 bases, 6 bases remained unmatched. Germline values: CDR1 SGHTA, CDR2 FQGNSA. The CDR3 sequence is CASSSGDRGQPQHF. CDR3 DNA sequence: TGTGCCAGCAGTTCCGGGGACAGGGGCCAGCCCCAGCATTTT. The full variable domain, rest sourced from reference TRBV7-2 and TRBJ1-5, is GAGVSQSPSNKVTEKGKDVELRCDPISGHTALYWYRQSLGQGLEFLIYFQGNSAPDKSGLPSDRFSAERTGGSVSTLTIQRTQQEDSAVYLCASSSGDRGQPQHFGDGTRLSIL.

The chain has TRBV7-9 and TRBJ1-1; possible D gene TRBD1, 5 bases. This CDR3 has 15 amino acids. V was trimmed by 2 bases and J by 5 bases, leaving 15 bases between them. Germline CDR1 reads SEHNR; CDR2 reads FQNEAQ (reference sequence). In DNA, the CDR3 is TGTGCCAGCAGCTTATCTAACAGGCAACGGACTGAAGCTTTCTTT. Amino acids: CASSLSNRQRTEAFF. Supplemented by reference TRBV7-9 and TRBJ1-1, the full variable domain reads DTGVSQNPRHKITKRGQNVTFRCDPISEHNRLYWYRQTLGQGPEFLTYFQNEAQLEKSRLLSDRFSAERPKGSFSTLEIQRTEQGDSAMYLCASSLSNRQRTEAFFGQGTRLTVV.

J is TRBJ1-4 and V is TRBV7-2, with D maybe TRBD1 (5 bases). Trimming stripped 2 bases from V and 7 bases from J, with 14 bases between. CDR1 SGHTA and CDR2 FQGNSA come from the germline V gene. The CDR3 runs 15 residues. CDR3 in amino acids: CASSLSPGGGEKLFF. The CDR3 DNA reads as TGTGCCAGCAGCTTATCCCCCGGGGGGGGTGAAAAACTGTTTTTT. Variable domain in full (rest from reference TRBV7-2 and TRBJ1-4): GAGVSQSPSNKVTEKGKDVELRCDPISGHTALYWYRQSLGQGLEFLIYFQGNSAPDKSGLPSDRFSAERTGGSVSTLTIQRTQQEDSAVYLCASSLSPGGGEKLFFGSGTQLSVL.

The chain links TRBV11-2 to TRBJ2-2, with TRBD2 matching over 9 bases. Germline trimming cut 3 bases from V and 5 bases from J; bases unmatched to any gene: 4. Germline CDR1 is SGHAT and CDR2 is FQNNGV. CDR3 size: 15 residues. Here the CDR3 reads CASSFSSGTTGELFF. The CDR3 DNA follows: TGTGCCAGCAGCTTTTCTAGCGGGACTACCGGGGAGCTGTTTTTT.

The rearrangement joins TRBV2 to TRBJ2-6; D is undetermined. Germline V gene sequence: CDR1 SNHLY, CDR2 FYNNEI. Trimming shortened V by 4 bases and J by 0 bases, and 4 bases separated the two germline ends. The CDR3 runs 14 residues. CDR3 in DNA: TGTGCCAGCAGTGTTAGCTCTGGGGCCAACGTCCTGACTTTC. Protein product: CASSVSSGANVLTF.

This chain joins TRBV12-5 and TRBJ1-4; tentative D call: TRBD1 (6 bases). The length of the CDR3 is 16 residues. V dropped 4 bases and J dropped 4 bases, with 16 bases sitting between them. Germline V gene data show CDR1 as LGHNT and CDR2 as FRNRAP. CDR3 coding DNA: TGTGCTAGTGGTTCGTCCTGGGGGGGCGGTAATGAAAAACTGTTTTTT. It encodes CASGSSWGGGNEKLFF.

The V call is TRBV7-2, the J call TRBJ2-7, with D possibly being TRBD2 (7 bases). V lost 10 bases and J lost 4, with 26 bases in between. CDR1 and CDR2 from the germline V gene are SGHTA and FQGNSA. The CDR3 totals 16 residues. The CDR3, as DNA: TGTGCCACCGGGGGCGGGGGTGCTCGGTCAGGATACGAGCAGTACTTC. Protein sequence: CATGGGGARSGYEQYF.

The V and J genes are TRBV5-1 and TRBJ2-3; TRBD2 might be the D (7 bases). The V gene's germline CDR1 is SGHRS and CDR2 YFSETQ. This CDR3 is built from 15 residues. Trimming stripped 4 bases from V and 6 bases from J, with 18 bases between. The CDR3 is CASSPEGGPLDTQYF. The CDR3 nucleotides read TGCGCCAGCAGCCCGGAGGGGGGGCCCCTCGATACGCAGTATTTT.

The chain carries TRBV19 and TRBJ1-4, with D possibly TRBD1 on 6 matching bases. Germline-derived CDR1 and CDR2 are LNHDA and SQIVND (reference sequence). V lost 4 bases, J lost 8 bases, and 11 bases lay in between. The CDR3 has 13 amino acids. The DNA of the CDR3 is TGTGCCAGTAGTACTACAGACAGGGAAAAACTGTTTTTT. Its translation is CASSTTDREKLFF.

This clone showed up just a few times. This chain connects TRBV9 to TRBJ2-2; no reliable D call. Trimming took off 0 bases at V and 9 bases at J, with 3 bases between the two ends. The germline V gene encodes CDR1 SGDLS and CDR2 YYNGEE. CDR3 length: 11 residues. CDR3 bases: TGTGCCAGCAGCGTAGACAGGGAGCTGTTTTTT. Amino acid sequence: CASSVDRELFF.